The 23 T cell receptor beta chains in this list originate from one sample, sequenced in a study of CD8 T cells in Susac syndrome (dated by TCRdb to between 2018 and 2020). Library method: the immunoSEQ multiplex PCR assay. RNA was extracted using the RNeasy kit, and roughly 0.5 to 1 microgram was reverse transcribed with random hexamers. TCRdb trimmed the raw reads at Q25, called clones with MiXCR and kept productive beta chains. Rows are unified per CDR3 protein, each entry keeping the most common DNA and genes. The sample records some 99,000 distinct CDR3 sequences, around 94% of which are singletons. About 0.28% of the sample goes to the ten largest clones. Sequenced: CD4+ T cells from PBMCs. The receptors were gathered from a human donor with Susac syndrome.

This chain links TRBV6-5 with TRBJ2-5; possible D gene TRBD2, 6 bases. Trimming pared 2 bases from V and 1 base from J, leaving 14 bases between. CDR3 length equals 16 residues. Germline loops: CDR1 MNHEY, CDR2 SVGAGI. CDR3 amino acids: CASSYDTSMAQETQYF. As DNA, the CDR3 is TGTGCCAGCAGTTACGATACTAGCATGGCCCAAGAGACCCAGTACTTC.

The rearrangement links TRBV29-1 to TRBJ1-5; D is unresolved. Deletions cut 4 bases from V and 1 base from J, with 8 bases between. The CDR3 is 13 amino acids. Germline loops: CDR1 SQVTM, CDR2 ANQGSEA. The CDR3 sequence: CSVAAESNQPQHF. CDR3 nucleotides: TGCAGCGTTGCTGCTGAGAGCAATCAGCCCCAGCATTTT.

The chain is built from TRBV7-6 and TRBJ2-1; 8 bases are a match to TRBD1. The CDR3 has 15 residues. Germline loops: CDR1 SGHVS, CDR2 FNYEAQ. V shed 1 base and J 8 bases; nucleotides not matched to a gene: 7. The CDR3, as DNA: TGTGCCAGCAGCTTAGGACAGGGGTATGTCTATGAGCAGTTCTTC. Translation gives CASSLGQGYVYEQFF.

This clonotype was seen just once. V usage is TRBV20-1 and J usage is TRBJ2-5; D could derive from TRBD1 or TRBD2 (6 bases each). The ends were cut back, 2 bases at V and 5 bases at J, with 12 bases in the middle. There are 13 residues in the CDR3. Per the germline V gene, CDR1 is DFQATT and CDR2 is SNEGSKA (reference sequence). CDR3: CSARPGGSETQYF. CDR3 DNA: TGCAGTGCTAGACCCGGGGGCTCTGAGACCCAGTACTTC.

This chain connects TRBV2 to TRBJ2-1, with D tentatively TRBD1 or TRBD2 (6 bases each). Trimming removed 7 bases from V and 8 bases from J, with 9 bases in between. The CDR3 consists of 11 residues. Germline lookup yields CDR1 SNHLY and CDR2 FYNNEI. The DNA of the CDR3 is TGTGCCAGCAAGGGGGGAGATGAGCAGTTCTTC. It encodes CASKGGDEQFF.

The chain carries TRBV20-1 and TRBJ2-3, with 9 bases lining up with TRBD2. Germline V CDR1 and CDR2: DFQATT, SNEGSKA (reference sequence). This CDR3 region has 16 residues. With 2 bases clipped from V and 4 bases from J, the junction kept 10 bases outside the gene matches. The CDR3 DNA reads TGCAGTGCTAGACCTACCGGGACTAGCCCCCCAGATACGCAGTATTTT. Its protein product is CSARPTGTSPPDTQYF.

The rearrangement uses TRBV29-1 and TRBJ1-2; maybe TRBD1 (6 bases). This CDR3 is 15 amino acids long. Looked up from germline, CDR1 is SQVTM and CDR2 is ANQGSEA. V lost 4 bases and J 2 bases, leaving 17 bases between the germline ends. The CDR3 region has the DNA TGCAGCGTTGGAGGACCGGGACAAGCAAACTATGGCTACACCTTC. Its translation: CSVGGPGQANYGYTF.

The chain couples TRBV20-1 to TRBJ1-5; 7 bases are shared with TRBD1. V shed 4 bases and J 6 bases; nucleotides not matched to a gene: 3. CDR1 DFQATT and CDR2 SNEGSKA come from the germline V gene (reference sequence). The CDR3 totals 12 residues. As DNA, the CDR3 is TGCAGTGCTACTACAGGGGTTCAGCCCCAGCATTTT. Its protein product is CSATTGVQPQHF.

The chain employs TRBV5-1 and TRBJ2-1, with TRBD1 matching over 8 bases. There are 14 residues in the CDR3. V lost 4 bases and J lost 6; bases outside the gene matches: 6. Germline CDR1 and CDR2: SGHRS and YFSETQ. As DNA, the CDR3 is TGCGCCAGCAGCCCCCAAACAGGGGGCAATGAGCAGTTCTTC. Translated, it gives CASSPQTGGNEQFF.

The J gene is TRBJ1-2, the V gene TRBV3-1, with D possibly TRBD1 on 5 matching bases. Germline V gene sequence: CDR1 LGHDT, CDR2 YNNKEL (reference sequence). Trimming took off 1 base at V and 5 bases at J, with 8 bases between the two ends. The CDR3 runs to 13 residues. CDR3 residues: CASSQGGWYGYTF. CDR3 sequence (DNA): TGTGCCAGCAGCCAAGGGGGGTGGTATGGCTACACCTTC.

The V call is TRBV19, the J call TRBJ2-3, with D perhaps given as TRBD1 or TRBD2 (6 bases each). The germline V and J ends were trimmed by 8 bases and 5 bases, with 11 bases remaining between them. This CDR3 contains 12 residues. The germline V gene encodes CDR1 LNHDA and CDR2 SQIVND (reference sequence). CDR3 amino acids: CASRRGEDTQYF. The DNA for the CDR3 is TGTGCCAGTCGGAGGGGGGAAGATACGCAGTATTTT. Supplemented by reference TRBV19 and TRBJ2-3, the full variable domain reads DGGITQSPKYLFRKEGQNVTLSCEQNLNHDAMYWYRQDPGQGLRLIYYSQIVNDFQKGDIAEGYSVSREKKESFPLTVTSAQKNPTAFYLCASRRGEDTQYFGPGTRLTVL.

This chain connects TRBV5-1 to TRBJ2-7; D may be TRBD1 or TRBD2 (7 bases each). The germline V gene has CDR1 SGHRS and CDR2 YFSETQ. V lost 5 bases, J lost 3 bases, and 18 bases lay in between. CDR3 size: 15 residues. The CDR3 nucleotides are TGCGCCAGCAGTTCATACCCAGGGGGGGACTACGAGCAGTACTTC. It codes for CASSSYPGGDYEQYF. The complete variable domain, with remaining parts taken from reference TRBV5-1 and TRBJ2-7, reads KAGVTQTPRYLIKTRGQQVTLSCSPISGHRSVSWYQQTPGQGLQFLFEYFSETQRNKGNFPGRFSGRQFSNSRSEMNVSTLELGDSALYLCASSSYPGGDYEQYFGPGTRLTVT.

The chain has TRBV7-8 and TRBJ1-2, with D tentatively TRBD1 (5 bases). The CDR3 has 15 residues. Germline V gives CDR1 SGHVS, CDR2 FQNEAQ. V dropped 1 base and J dropped 8 bases, with 17 bases sitting between them. The CDR3 DNA reads as TGTGCCAGCAGCTTAGGTGGGGGGTCAGCCAGCGGCTACACCTTC. It translates to CASSLGGGSASGYTF.

This chain uses TRBV4-2 with TRBJ2-1; TRBD1 might be the D (6 bases). Trimming took off 3 bases at V and 9 bases at J, with 9 bases between the two ends. CDR1 LGHNA and CDR2 YNFKEQ come from the germline V gene. The CDR3 spans 12 residues. The CDR3 region has the DNA TGTGCCAGCAGCCAGTCACAGGGTGAGCAGTTCTTC. Translating it yields CASSQSQGEQFF.

This chain joins TRBV5-4 and TRBJ2-1; 7 bases map to TRBD1. The length of the CDR3 is 16 residues. Germline V gene sequence: CDR1 SGHNT, CDR2 YYREEE (reference sequence). The ends lost 3 bases at V and 4 bases at J; junction bases unmatched: 10. The CDR3 is CASSSAGGNHYNEQFF. CDR3 bases: TGTGCCAGCAGCTCCGCAGGGGGTAACCATTACAATGAGCAGTTCTTC.

J is TRBJ2-1 and V is TRBV27; D is unclear. Trimming removed 0 bases at V and 0 bases at J, with 6 bases between. Germline V lookup: CDR1 MNHEY, CDR2 SMNVEV (reference sequence). The CDR3 runs to 15 residues. The CDR3 here is CASSLSTSSYNEQFF. In DNA, the CDR3 is TGTGCCAGCAGTTTATCGACCAGCTCCTACAATGAGCAGTTCTTC.

The rearrangement links TRBV6-5 to TRBJ2-7, with 9 bases fitting TRBD1. The CDR3 loop spans 15 amino acids. V gave up 4 bases and J gave up 2 bases; unmatched junction bases: 6. Germline-derived CDR1 and CDR2 are MNHEY and SVGAGI. The CDR3 DNA follows: TGTGCCAGCAGTTCCCCGGGACAGGGAGCCTACGAGCAGTACTTC. Its protein product is CASSSPGQGAYEQYF.

The chain recombines TRBV20-1 with TRBJ2-5; 8 bases are shared with TRBD1. Trimming took 2 bases from V and 9 from J; bases not matched to a gene: 17. The CDR3 length is 16 residues. Germline assignment: CDR1 DFQATT and CDR2 SNEGSKA (reference sequence). The CDR3 region is CSARLDRANYIGAQYF. In DNA, the CDR3 is TGCAGTGCTAGATTGGACAGGGCGAATTATATCGGGGCCCAGTACTTC.

The genes are TRBV30 and TRBJ1-1; D might be TRBD1 (6 bases). The CDR3 sequence is 13 residues long. V was trimmed by 3 bases and J by 1 base, leaving 9 bases between them. CDR1 GTSNPN and CDR2 SVGIG come from the germline V gene (reference sequence). Written as DNA, the CDR3 is TGTGCCTGGAGACAGGGTGGGAACACTGAAGCTTTCTTT. Protein product: CAWRQGGNTEAFF.

V and J are TRBV7-3 and TRBJ2-5; a possible D gene is TRBD2 (6 bases). Trimming pared 5 bases from V and 5 bases from J, leaving 18 bases between. This CDR3 is built from 15 residues. Germline-derived CDR1 and CDR2 are SGHTA and FQGTGA. The CDR3 bases are TGTGCCAGCAGCCCAGTAGCGGCTGATCGCGAGACCCAGTACTTC. Its translation is CASSPVAADRETQYF.

V and J are TRBV3-1 and TRBJ2-2; 7 nucleotides agree with TRBD2. The CDR3 totals 15 residues. V lost 4 bases and J lost 4; bases outside the gene matches: 6. The V gene's germline CDR1 is LGHDT and CDR2 YNNKEL (reference sequence). The CDR3 coding sequence is TGTGCCAGCAGCCGAGCGACGGGGGGCACCGGGGAGCTGTTTTTT. Protein product: CASSRATGGTGELFF.

The V call is TRBV7-3, the J call TRBJ2-5, with D maybe TRBD2 (6 bases). CDR3 length: 14 amino acids. V lost 8 bases to trimming and J lost 1 base, with 14 bases between them. Germline assignment: CDR1 SGHTA and CDR2 FQGTGA. CDR3 nucleotides: TGTGCCAGCGCCCCGGGGGATATCCAAGAGACCCAGTACTTC. Encoded protein: CASAPGDIQETQYF.

This clonotype was recorded once. The chain has TRBV30 and TRBJ1-6; TRBD1 is a possible D gene (6 bases). This CDR3 contains 13 residues. The germline V gene has CDR1 GTSNPN and CDR2 SVGIG (reference sequence). Trimming stripped 4 bases from V and 10 bases from J, with 14 bases between. CDR3 region: CAWNGAGASPLHF. CDR3 bases: TGTGCCTGGAACGGAGCAGGGGCCTCACCCCTCCACTTT.